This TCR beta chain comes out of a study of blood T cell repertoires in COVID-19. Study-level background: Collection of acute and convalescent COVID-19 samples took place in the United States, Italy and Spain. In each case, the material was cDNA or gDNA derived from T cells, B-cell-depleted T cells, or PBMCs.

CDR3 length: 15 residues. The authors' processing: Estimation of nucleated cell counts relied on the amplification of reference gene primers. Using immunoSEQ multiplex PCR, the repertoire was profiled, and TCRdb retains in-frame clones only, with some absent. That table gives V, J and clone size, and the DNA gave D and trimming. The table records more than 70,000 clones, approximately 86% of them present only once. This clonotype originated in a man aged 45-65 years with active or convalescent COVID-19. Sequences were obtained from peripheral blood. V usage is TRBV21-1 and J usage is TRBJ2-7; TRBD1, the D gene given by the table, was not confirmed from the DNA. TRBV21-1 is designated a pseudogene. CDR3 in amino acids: CASSIDRGKTYEQYF. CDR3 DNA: TGTGCCAGCAGCATTGACAGGGGGAAAACCTACGAGCAGTACTTC.